Listed here is a single TCR beta chain. The data originate from a study of blood T cell repertoires in COVID-19. Germline V gives CDR1 SQVTM, CDR2 ANQGSEA. CDR3 size: 14 residues. Trimming cost V 7 bases and J 5 bases, with 17 bases left between them. Generated by immunoSEQ multiplex PCR, the TCRdb table keeps only in-frame clones and is missing some. The sample gives 200,000 to 300,000 clones, 81% of which show up once; roughly 7.4% is in the top ten. The TCR comes from a woman older than 75 with COVID-19, enrolled during active disease. Input material: peripheral blood. This chain uses TRBV29-1 with TRBJ1-4, with D possibly being TRBD1 (6 bases). Written as DNA, the CDR3 is TGCAGCGATATATGGGGACAACCGAATGAAAAACTGTTTTTT. Translating gives CSDIWGQPNEKLFF.